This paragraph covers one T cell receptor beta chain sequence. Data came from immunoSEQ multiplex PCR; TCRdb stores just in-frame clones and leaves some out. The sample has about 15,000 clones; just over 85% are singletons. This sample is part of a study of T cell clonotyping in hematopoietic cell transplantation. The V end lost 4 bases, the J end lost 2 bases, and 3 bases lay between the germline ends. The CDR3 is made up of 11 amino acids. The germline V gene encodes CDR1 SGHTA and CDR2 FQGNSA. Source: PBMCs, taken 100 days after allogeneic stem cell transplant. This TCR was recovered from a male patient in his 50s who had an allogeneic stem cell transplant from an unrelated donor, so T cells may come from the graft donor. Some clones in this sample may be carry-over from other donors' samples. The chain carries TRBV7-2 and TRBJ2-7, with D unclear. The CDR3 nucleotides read TGTGCCAGCAGCTCCCCCTACGAGCAGTACTTC. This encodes CASSSPYEQYF.